This TCR beta chain emerged from a study of siplizumab effects on memory and regulatory T cells (dated by TCRdb to about 2019). In the study overall: The study looked at the effect of siplizumab, an anti-CD2 antibody, on alloreactive T-cell subsets in allogeneic mixed lymphocyte reactions made from human PBMCs.

The method was the immunoSEQ multiplex PCR assay. Each sample had roughly 90,000 TCR templates assayed by the deep sequencing platform. Genomic DNA extracted from sorted T cells was used for TCRbeta CDR3 sequencing. In the original analysis: Clonal analysis of TCRbeta CDR3 data was done in the R programming language. Alloreactive CD4+ and CD8+ clones were defined by comparing unstimulated samples with post-reaction CFSE-low samples. Regulatory or non-regulatory origin was assigned to alloreactive CD4+ clones by matching of sequences to sorted unstimulated Treg and non-Treg repertoires. What TCRdb holds here is the immuneACCESS table cut down to in-frame rearrangements. Part of the clones is not present; checked against another copy, under half of the missing clones reflect an unresolved V gene, and the others are unexplained. V and J calls and clone size are as listed in that table; D and trimming were resolved from the DNA. This sample gives 90,000 to 120,000 clones in total; around 95% of them show up just once. In total, the top ten clones hold approximately 0.58% of the sample.

This clone was found a few times. The clone's antigen remains unknown. Within one base of it there is no much larger clone, and no base qualities were kept. Sorted unstimulated T cells and proliferating T cells recovered from mixed lymphocyte reactions were subjected to TCRbeta CDR3 sequencing. Fresh whole blood from about eleven HLA-typed healthy donors served as the source for isolating PBMCs. To map where alloreactive clones came from, CD4+ regulatory T cells in the unstimulated state were FACS-sorted. Clipping removes 3 bases from V and 1 base from J, with 7 as the unmatched junction base count. Based on the germline V gene (reference sequence), the CDR1 and CDR2 sequences are LNHDA and SQIVND. The CDR3 runs 16 amino acids, cysteine and phenylalanine included. Kept here is only the CDR3 DNA, which spans 48 bases and is read in frame from base 1. Findings and caveats that apply to the study as a whole: Because sequences below about 10^-5 frequency were poorly captured, only a minor fraction of alloreactive clones could be mapped to unstimulated subsets. Compared with memory T cells, unstimulated naive T cells appeared more diverse, and naive cells seemed to make a substantial contribution to the alloresponse. Siplizumab significantly reduced the cumulative frequency of alloreactive sequences traceable to unstimulated CD4+ memory T cells. In reactions with siplizumab, an average of approximately 70% of mappable alloreactive CD4+ clones were Treg-derived, compared with 26.9% in control reactions. Whether proliferating Tregs from siplizumab cultures were suppressive was not functionally confirmed. Roughly 80-97% of proliferating CD4+ or CD8+ clones could not be assigned a naive or memory phenotype.

This chain joins TRBV19 to TRBJ1-1, with TRBD1 matching 8 junction bases. The specimen sequenced was Tregs sorted from blood. The clonotype was recovered from a human donor in good health. The DNA sequence reads TGTGCCAGTAGTATCCCCCCCGGACAGGGGAACACTGAAGCTTTCTTT. It codes for CASSIPPGQGNTEAFF. Extended through the reference TRBV19 and TRBJ1-1 proteins, this CDR3 yields the full variable domain: DGGITQSPKYLFRKEGQNVTLSCEQNLNHDAMYWYRQDPGQGLRLIYYSQIVNDFQKGDIAEGYSVSREKKESFPLTVTSAQKNPTAFYLCASSIPPGQGNTEAFFGQGTRLTVV.